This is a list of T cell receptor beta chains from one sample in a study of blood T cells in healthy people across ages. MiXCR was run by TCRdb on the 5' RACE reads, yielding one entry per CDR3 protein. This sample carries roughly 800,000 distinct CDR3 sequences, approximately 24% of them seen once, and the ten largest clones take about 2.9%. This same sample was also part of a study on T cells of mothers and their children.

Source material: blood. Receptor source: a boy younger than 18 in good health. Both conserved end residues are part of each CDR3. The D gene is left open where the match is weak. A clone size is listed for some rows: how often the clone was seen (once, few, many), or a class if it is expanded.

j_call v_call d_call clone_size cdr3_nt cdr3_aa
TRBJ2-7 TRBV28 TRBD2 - TGTGCCAGCAGCACCGGGGGGTCCAAGCTCTACGAGCAGTACTTC CASSTGGSKLYEQYF
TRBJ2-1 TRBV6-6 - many TGTGCCAGCAGTTACTCTGGATCGCCATCGCGGGGCAATGAGCAGTTCTTC CASSYSGSPSRGNEQFF
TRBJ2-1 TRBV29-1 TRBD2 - TGCAGCGGAGGGACTAGCGGAGGCTCCTACAATGAGCAGTTCTTC CSGGTSGGSYNEQFF
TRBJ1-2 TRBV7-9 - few TGTGCCAGCAGCTTAGGTACAGTTCTTGGCTACACCTTC CASSLGTVLGYTF
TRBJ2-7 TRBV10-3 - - TGTGCCATCAGTGAGTCGCAGAGCTACGAGCAGTACTTC CAISESQSYEQYF
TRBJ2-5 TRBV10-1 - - TGCGCCAGCAGTGAGTCAATGGGGGCCCAAGAGACCCAGTACTTC CASSESMGAQETQYF
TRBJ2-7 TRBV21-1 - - TGTGCCCCGGCAGGGAAAATCTACGAGCAGTACTTC CAPAGKIYEQYF
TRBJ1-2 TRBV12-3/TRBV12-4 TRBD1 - TGTGCCAGCAGCCGGGACAGGGAGGATGGCTATGGCTACACCTTC CASSRDREDGYGYTF
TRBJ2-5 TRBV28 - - TGTGCCAGCTTCCCCCGGGGTGGGGGCGGTGAGACCCAGTACTTC CASFPRGGGGETQYF
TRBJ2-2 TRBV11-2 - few TGTGCCAGCAGCTTGAATGTGAACACCGGGGAGCTGTTTTTT CASSLNVNTGELFF
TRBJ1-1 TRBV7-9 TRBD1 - TGTGCCAGCAGCCTATACTACAGGGGCACCAACACTGAAGCTTTCTTT CASSLYYRGTNTEAFF
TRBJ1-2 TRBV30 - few TGTGCCTGGAGTAAGGGGCCCTCCGTGTATGGCTACACCTTC CAWSKGPSVYGYTF
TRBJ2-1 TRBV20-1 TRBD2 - TGCAGTGCGCCAACTAGCGGGGGCGTGGAGGAGCAGTTCTTC CSAPTSGGVEEQFF
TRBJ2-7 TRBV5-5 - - TGTGCCAGCAGCTTGGCCGTCAGGGGGACTTCCTACGAGCAGTACTTC CASSLAVRGTSYEQYF
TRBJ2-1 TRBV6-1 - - TGTGCCAGCATCGACCACAGGAGTTCCGACAATGAGCAGTTCTTC CASIDHRSSDNEQFF
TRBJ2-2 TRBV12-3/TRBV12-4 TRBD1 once TGTGCCAGCAGTAGACAGGGGACGGGCACCGGGGAGCTGTTTTTT CASSRQGTGTGELFF
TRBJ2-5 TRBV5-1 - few TGCGCCAGCAGCGTTGGCCCGGCAGCTGAAGAGACCCAGTACTTC CASSVGPAAEETQYF
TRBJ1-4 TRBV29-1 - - TGCAGCGTTGAAGTTGGAGCGGGAAGTGAAAAACTGTTTTTT CSVEVGAGSEKLFF
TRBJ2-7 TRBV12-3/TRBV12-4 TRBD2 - TGTGCCAGCAGTGTCAGCGGGGGGCCCCACAAAGATAACTACGAGCAGTACTTC CASSVSGGPHKDNYEQYF
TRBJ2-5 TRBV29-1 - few TGCAGCGTTGTCAGGGGAAGCCCTATTAAGACCCAGTACTTC CSVVRGSPIKTQYF
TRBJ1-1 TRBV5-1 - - TGCGCCAGCAGCTCCGCGGTGGGGGGCCGCGCTGAAGCTTTCTTT CASSSAVGGRAEAFF
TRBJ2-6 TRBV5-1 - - TGCGCCAGCAGCCCGACAGTGAACTCTGGGGCCAACGTCCTGACTTTC CASSPTVNSGANVLTF
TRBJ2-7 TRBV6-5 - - TGTGCCAGCAGTTACTGGGGTGAAAGCGAGCAGTACTTC CASSYWGESEQYF
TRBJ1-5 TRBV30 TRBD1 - TGTGCCTGGACCAGGACAGGGTTTCATCAGCCCCAGCATTTT CAWTRTGFHQPQHF
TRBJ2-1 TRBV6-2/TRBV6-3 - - TGTGCCAGCAGTTGGATCTACAATGAGCAGTTCTTC CASSWIYNEQFF
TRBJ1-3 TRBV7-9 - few TGTGCCAGCAGCCCCTCGATCTCTGGAAACACCATATATTTT CASSPSISGNTIYF
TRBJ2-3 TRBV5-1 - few TGCGCCAGCAGTGTCGCACCAGGGGCCGGTATGGATACGCAGTATTTT CASSVAPGAGMDTQYF
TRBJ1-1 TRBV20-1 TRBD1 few TGCAGTGCTAGAGGGACAGGGTACACTGAAGCTTTCTTT CSARGTGYTEAFF
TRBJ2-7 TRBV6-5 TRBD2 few TGTGCCAGCAGAGGTGGTTTTGCGGGGGGACGAGAGCAGTACTTC CASRGGFAGGREQYF
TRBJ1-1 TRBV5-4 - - TGTGCCAGCAGCTACAGGCAGCAGAACACTGAAGCTTTCTTT CASSYRQQNTEAFF
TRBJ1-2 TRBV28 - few TGTGCCAGCAGTTTTGGAGCAGGGCCGGTCTATGGCTACACCTTC CASSFGAGPVYGYTF
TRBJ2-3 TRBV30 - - TGTGCCTGGAGCCCCATTGGGCCTACGCAGTATTTT CAWSPIGPTQYF
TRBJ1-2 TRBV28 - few TGTGCCAGCAGGCCCCGGGCCCGTGGCTACACCTTC CASRPRARGYTF
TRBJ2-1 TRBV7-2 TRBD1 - TGTGCCAGCAGCTCCCCTTTGAGGGACAGGGGTAATGGCTACAATGAGCAGTTCTTC CASSSPLRDRGNGYNEQFF
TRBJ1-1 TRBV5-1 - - TGCGCCAGCAGCACCGACGGACAGCCGAACACTGAAGCTTTCTTT CASSTDGQPNTEAFF
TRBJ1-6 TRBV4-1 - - TGCGCCAGCAGCTCAAGCTGGGGTTATAATTCACCCCTCCACTTT CASSSSWGYNSPLHF
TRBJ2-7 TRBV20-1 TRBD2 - TGCAGTGCTAGACTCTCTAGCGGGGCAACCTACGAGCAGTACTTC CSARLSSGATYEQYF
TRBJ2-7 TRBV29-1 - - TGCAGCGCCGCCGGGGGACACAACTCCTACGAGCAGTACTTC CSAAGGHNSYEQYF
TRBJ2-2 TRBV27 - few TGTGCCAGCAGTTTCCCAACCGGGGAGCTGTTTTTT CASSFPTGELFF
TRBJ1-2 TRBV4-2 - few TGTGCCAGCAGCCAAGATCCCACCTTGGGGTATGGCTACACCTTC CASSQDPTLGYGYTF
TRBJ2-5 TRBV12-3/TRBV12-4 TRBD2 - TGTGCCAGCCGCGGACTAGCGGGGGGGCGGGAGTTCTTC CASRGLAGGREFF
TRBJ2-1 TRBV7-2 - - TGTGCCAGCACCACGCAGGGACCTCTCAGTGAGCAGTTCTTC CASTTQGPLSEQFF
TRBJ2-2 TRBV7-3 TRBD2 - TGTGCCAGCAGCTTTGGCGGGGGTGGCACCGGGGAGCTGTTTTTT CASSFGGGGTGELFF
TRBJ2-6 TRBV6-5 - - TGTGCCAGCAGTTACTTTCAGAGCTCCGCTGGGGCCAACGTCCTGACTTTC CASSYFQSSAGANVLTF
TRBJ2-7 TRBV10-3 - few TGTGCCATCAGTGAGTCTTTAACCTACGAGCAGTACTTC CAISESLTYEQYF
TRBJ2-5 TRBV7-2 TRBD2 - TGTGCCAGCAGCTACAGCGGGGGAGTCCCCCAAGAGACCCAGTACTTC CASSYSGGVPQETQYF
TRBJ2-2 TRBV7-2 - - TGTGCCAGCAGCTTACGCGGAATATCGAACACCGGGGAGCTGTTTTTT CASSLRGISNTGELFF